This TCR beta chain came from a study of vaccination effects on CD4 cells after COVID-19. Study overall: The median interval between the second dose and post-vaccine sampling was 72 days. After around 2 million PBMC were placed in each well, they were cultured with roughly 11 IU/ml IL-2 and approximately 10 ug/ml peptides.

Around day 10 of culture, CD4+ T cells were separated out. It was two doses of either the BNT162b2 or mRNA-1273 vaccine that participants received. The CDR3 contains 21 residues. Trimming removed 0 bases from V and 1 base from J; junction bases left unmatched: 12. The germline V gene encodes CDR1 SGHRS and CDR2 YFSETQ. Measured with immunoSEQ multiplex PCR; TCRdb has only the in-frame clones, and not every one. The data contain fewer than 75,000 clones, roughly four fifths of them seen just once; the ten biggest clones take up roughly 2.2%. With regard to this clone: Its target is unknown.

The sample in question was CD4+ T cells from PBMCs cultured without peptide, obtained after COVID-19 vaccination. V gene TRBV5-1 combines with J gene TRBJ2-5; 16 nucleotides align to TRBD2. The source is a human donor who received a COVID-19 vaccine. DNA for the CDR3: TGCGCCAGCAGCTTGGCCCGGGGGACTAGCGGGGGGGCGAGAAGCCAAGAGACCCAGTACTTC. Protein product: CASSLARGTSGGARSQETQYF.